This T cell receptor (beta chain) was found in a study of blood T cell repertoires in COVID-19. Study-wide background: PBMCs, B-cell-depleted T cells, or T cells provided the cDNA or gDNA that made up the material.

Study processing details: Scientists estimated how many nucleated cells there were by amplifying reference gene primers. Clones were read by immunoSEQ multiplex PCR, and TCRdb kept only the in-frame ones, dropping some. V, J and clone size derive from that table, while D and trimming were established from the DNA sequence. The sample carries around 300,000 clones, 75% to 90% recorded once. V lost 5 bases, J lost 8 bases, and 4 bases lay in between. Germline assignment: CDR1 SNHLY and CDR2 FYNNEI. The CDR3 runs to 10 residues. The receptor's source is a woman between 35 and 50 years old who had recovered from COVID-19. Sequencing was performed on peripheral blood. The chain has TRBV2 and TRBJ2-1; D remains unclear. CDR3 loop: CASSYYEQFF. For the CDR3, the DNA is TGTGCCAGCAGTTACTATGAGCAGTTCTTC.